This T cell receptor (beta chain) comes out of a study of post-analysis software for immune sequencing data (dated by TCRdb to about 2015). Background for the entire study: The recorded disease courses included relapsing-remitting, secondary progressive and progressive-relapsing multiple sclerosis, and some patients had no subtype annotation. The multiple sclerosis patient repertoires were compared with more than 10 previously published healthy control repertoires from donors aged roughly 6 to 27 years. A subset of samples was prepared in parallel using single-end sample barcoding, then pooled and co-amplified after Illumina adapter ligation. The paper as a whole reports these results and caveats: Multiple sclerosis patients had significantly lower normalized Chao1 diversity than controls, a result that suggests substantial peripheral T-cell clonal expansion. The multiple sclerosis patient group was slightly younger than the control group. Direct clustering with F measure showed strong co-clustering of samples prepared in the same batch, prompting a batch-effect correction. Four or five TRBV segments, including TRBV5-6, TRBV5-1 and TRBV20-1, were significantly more frequent in patients than controls.

For this clonotype: Its antigen is still unknown. Base-call qualities are not available, and no considerably larger clone is one nucleotide away.

To demonstrate the VDJtools post-analysis software, TCR beta repertoires were profiled from the peripheral blood of 13 young patients with multiple sclerosis. The multiple sclerosis patients were children and adolescents ranging in age from 6 to 15 years. Receptor amplification or capture employed PCR. Sequenced using an Illumina HiSeq 2500. Unique molecular identifiers were incorporated into TCR beta cDNA libraries to reduce PCR and sequencing biases. Per 1 to 10 million input T cells, some 500,000 cDNA molecules were obtained, such that each molecule approximated one T cell. The patient libraries were prepared and sequenced using the same protocol as the earlier healthy control dataset. Samples belonging to the same batch were prepared together, multiplexed and sequenced on a shared HiSeq lane. Per the authors' processing: MIGEC was used to process the raw barcoded reads, and molecular identifier groups with only a single read were discarded before consensus assembly and CDR3 extraction. VDJtools was used for post-analysis of the clonotype tables, and diversity was normalized by down-sampling every dataset to the size of the smallest sample. Repertoire overlap clustering matched CDR3 amino acid but not nucleotide sequences to correct batch-related cross-sample contamination. TCRdb itself trimmed the public reads at Q25 with fastp, ran MiXCR and retained productive beta chains. Each entry merges the rows of one CDR3 protein and shows their most common DNA and genes. The V and J calls follow TCRdb's processing rather than the paper's. The table for this sample lists a few hundred thousand distinct CDR3 sequences; 30% to 45% of them were counted only once. About 8% of the sample is in the top ten clones.

From cysteine to phenylalanine, the CDR3 is 14 amino acids long. Only CDR3 DNA is held: 42 bases, read in frame from base 1. The germline V gene gives CDR1 as ENHRY and CDR2 as SYGVKD. The chain was built from TRBV10-3 and TRBJ2-5; 12 junctional bases match TRBD2. Gene TRBJ2-7 matches the end of the DNA better, so the J call may be wrong. Material: blood. This clonotype originated in a girl aged 2-10 years with multiple sclerosis. The DNA sequence is given as TGTGCCATCCGTAGACTAGCGGGAGAGTCCGAGCAGTACTTC. Its protein reads: CAIRRLAGESEQYF.